This T cell receptor beta chain was captured by sequencing in a study of blood T cell repertoires in COVID-19. The data were produced by immunoSEQ multiplex PCR, yet TCRdb's version contains in-frame clones alone and is incomplete. The repertoire includes about 300,000 clones, approximately 84% of them detected once, and 3.5% to 5% sits in the top ten. The CDR3 runs to 13 residues. The germline V and J ends were trimmed by 4 bases and 5 bases, with 9 bases remaining between them. CDR1 is SGHAT and CDR2 is FQNNGV in the germline V gene. The clonotype comes from a man aged 30-40 years who had recovered from COVID-19. The genes are TRBV11-2 and TRBJ1-5; perhaps TRBD1 as D (6 bases). The specimen was PBMCs or T cells enriched from blood (not recorded which). CDR3 amino acids: CASSSRGDQPQHF. CDR3 coding DNA: TGTGCCAGCAGCTCCAGGGGAGATCAGCCCCAGCATTTT. Supplemented by reference TRBV11-2 and TRBJ1-5, the full variable domain reads EAGVAQSPRYKIIEKRQSVAFWCNPISGHATLYWYQQILGQGPKLLIQFQNNGVVDDSQLPKDRFSAERLKGVDSTLKIQPAKLEDSAVYLCASSSRGDQPQHFGDGTRLSIL.